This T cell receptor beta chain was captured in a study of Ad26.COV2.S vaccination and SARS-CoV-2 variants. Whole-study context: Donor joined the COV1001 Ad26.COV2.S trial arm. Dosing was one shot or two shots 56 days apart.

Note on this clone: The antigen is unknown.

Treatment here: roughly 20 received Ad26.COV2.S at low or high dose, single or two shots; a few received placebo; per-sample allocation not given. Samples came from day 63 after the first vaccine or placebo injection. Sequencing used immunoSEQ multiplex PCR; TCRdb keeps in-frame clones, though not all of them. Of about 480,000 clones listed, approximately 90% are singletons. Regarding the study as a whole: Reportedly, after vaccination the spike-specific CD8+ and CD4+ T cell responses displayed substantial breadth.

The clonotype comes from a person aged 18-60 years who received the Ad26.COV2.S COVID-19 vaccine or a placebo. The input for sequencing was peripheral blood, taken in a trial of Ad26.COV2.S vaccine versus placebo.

The CDR3 loop is CASSTRNTGELFF. In nucleotides, the CDR3 is TGTGCCAGCAGTACTCGGAACACCGGGGAGCTGTTTTTT. This rearrangement joins TRBV28 to TRBJ2-2; no definite D call. V was shortened by 5 bases and J by 1 base, with 5 bases between the two germline ends. The CDR3 extends over 13 amino acids. Looked up from germline, CDR1 is MDHEN and CDR2 is SYDVKM.